A selection of T cell receptor beta chains follows, all from one sample in a study of blood T cell repertoires in COVID-19. Profiling relied on immunoSEQ multiplex PCR, and the TCRdb table lists in-frame clones only, not all of them. The table records about 140,000 clones, more than 80% of them present only once. Sequenced sample: peripheral blood. These receptors all stem from an elderly woman with acute or convalescent COVID-19. The CDR3 runs from the conserved cysteine through the conserved F or W. Fields, in order: J gene, D gene, V gene, clone size, CDR3 length, CDR3 protein, CDR3 DNA. The D gene is left open where the match is weak. Expanded clones get a size class; other rows say once, few or many, or leave the size out.

J: TRBJ1-2
D: NA
V: TRBV20-1
size: NA
length: 12
CDR3: CSASDRGDGYTF
DNA: TGCAGTGCTAGTGACAGAGGAGATGGCTACACCTTC

J: TRBJ2-7
D: NA
V: TRBV30
size: NA
length: 14
CDR3: CAWMDRVASYEQYF
DNA: TGTGCCTGGATGGACAGAGTAGCCTCCTACGAGCAGTACTTC

J: TRBJ2-7
D: NA
V: TRBV18
size: NA
length: 16
CDR3: CASSPARSGGSYEQYF
DNA: TGTGCCAGCTCACCGGCCCGCTCAGGGGGGTCCTACGAGCAGTACTTC

J: TRBJ1-5
D: TRBD1
V: TRBV5-8
size: once
length: 17
CDR3: CASSFYPGGKSNQPQHF
DNA: TGTGCCAGCAGCTTTTATCCAGGGGGAAAGAGCAATCAGCCCCAGCATTTT

J: TRBJ1-2
D: NA
V: TRBV5-6
size: NA
length: 15
CDR3: CASSLGPYGDNGYTF
DNA: TGTGCCAGCAGCTTGGGGCCCTATGGGGACAATGGCTACACCTTC

J: TRBJ2-1
D: NA
V: TRBV7-2
size: NA
length: 13
CDR3: CASSLVRYNEQFF
DNA: TGTGCCAGCAGCTTAGTGCGGTACAATGAGCAGTTCTTC

J: TRBJ1-2
D: TRBD1
V: TRBV7-2
size: NA
length: 15
CDR3: CASRADRGSNYGYTF
DNA: TGTGCCAGCAGGGCAGACAGGGGCTCAAACTATGGCTACACCTTC

J: TRBJ1-4
D: NA
V: TRBV4-2
size: NA
length: 15
CDR3: CASSAKSSSNEKLFF
DNA: TGTGCCAGCAGTGCTAAGAGCTCGTCTAATGAAAAACTGTTTTTT

J: TRBJ2-7
D: NA
V: TRBV6-6
size: NA
length: 16
CDR3: CASSYSRPGSSYEQYF
DNA: TGTGCCAGCAGTTACTCGAGGCCGGGGAGCTCCTACGAGCAGTACTTC

J: TRBJ1-2
D: TRBD1
V: TRBV7-9
size: NA
length: 15
CDR3: CASSELTGEGHGYTF
DNA: TGTGCCAGCAGTGAGTTGACAGGGGAAGGCCATGGCTACACCTTC

J: TRBJ1-2
D: NA
V: TRBV18
size: NA
length: 14
CDR3: CASSAGQSIYGYTF
DNA: TGTGCCAGCTCAGCCGGACAGTCGATCTATGGCTACACCTTC

J: TRBJ2-7
D: TRBD2
V: TRBV4-1
size: NA
length: 15
CDR3: CASSRGGSGLYEQYF
DNA: TGCGCCAGCAGCCGCGGGGGATCGGGTCTCTACGAGCAGTACTTC

J: TRBJ1-1
D: NA
V: TRBV7-2
size: NA
length: 12
CDR3: CASSRPREGAFF
DNA: TGTGCCAGCAGCCGCCCCCGGGAGGGAGCTTTCTTT

J: TRBJ1-5
D: TRBD1
V: TRBV18
size: NA
length: 13
CDR3: CASSSDRGQPQHF
DNA: TGTGCCAGCTCATCGGACAGGGGTCAGCCCCAGCATTTT

J: TRBJ1-1
D: NA
V: TRBV30
size: NA
length: 13
CDR3: CACFSELNTEAFF
DNA: TGTGCCTGTTTTAGCGAGCTAAACACTGAAGCTTTCTTT

J: TRBJ1-2
D: NA
V: TRBV7-2
size: NA
length: 13
CDR3: CASSLAAQYGYTF
DNA: TGTGCCAGCAGCTTAGCGGCTCAGTATGGCTACACCTTC

J: TRBJ1-1
D: NA
V: TRBV6-5
size: NA
length: 14
CDR3: CASRVIGTRTEAFF
DNA: TGTGCCAGCAGGGTAATCGGCACGAGGACTGAAGCTTTCTTT

J: TRBJ1-2
D: NA
V: TRBV6-5
size: NA
length: 14
CDR3: CASNLQDRTYGYTF
DNA: TGTGCCAGCAACCTACAGGACCGTACCTATGGCTACACCTTC

J: TRBJ1-2
D: NA
V: TRBV4-2
size: few
length: 15
CDR3: CASSQAGGQIYGYTF
DNA: TGTGCCAGCAGCCAGGCCGGGGGGCAGATCTATGGCTACACCTTC

J: TRBJ2-1
D: TRBD2
V: TRBV18
size: NA
length: 15
CDR3: CASSVTGLAPNEQFF
DNA: TGTGCCAGCTCAGTTACCGGACTAGCCCCCAATGAGCAGTTCTTC

J: TRBJ2-7
D: NA
V: TRBV29-1
size: NA
length: 11
CDR3: CSCGVSYEQYF
DNA: TGCAGTTGTGGAGTTTCCTACGAGCAGTACTTC

J: TRBJ2-6
D: NA
V: TRBV4-2
size: once
length: 17
CDR3: CASSQSLPSSGANVLTF
DNA: TGTGCCAGCAGCCAAAGTCTTCCTAGCTCTGGGGCCAACGTCCTGACTTTC

J: TRBJ1-5
D: TRBD1
V: TRBV19
size: NA
length: 18
CDR3: CASSTPTGLKGYSQPQHF
DNA: TGTGCCAGTAGTACCCCGACAGGGTTAAAGGGTTATTCCCAGCCCCAGCATTTT

J: TRBJ1-2
D: NA
V: TRBV5-1
size: NA
length: 14
CDR3: CASSSGGVNYGYTF
DNA: TGCGCCAGCAGCTCCGGGGGAGTGAACTATGGCTACACCTTC

J: TRBJ1-3
D: NA
V: TRBV30
size: NA
length: 10
CDR3: CASSGNTIYF
DNA: TGTGCCTCAAGCGGAAACACCATATATTTT

J: TRBJ2-3
D: TRBD2
V: TRBV9
size: NA
length: 16
CDR3: CASSVTSGVFTDTQYF
DNA: TGTGCCAGCAGCGTCACTAGCGGGGTCTTCACAGATACGCAGTATTTT

J: TRBJ2-1
D: TRBD2
V: TRBV7-3
size: NA
length: 15
CDR3: CASPMTSGGAGEQFF
DNA: TGTGCCAGCCCCATGACTAGCGGGGGGGCAGGTGAGCAGTTCTTC

J: TRBJ2-4
D: NA
V: TRBV15
size: NA
length: 14
CDR3: CATSRESAKNIQYF
DNA: TGTGCCACCAGCCGGGAATCGGCCAAAAACATTCAGTACTTC

J: TRBJ2-3
D: TRBD2
V: TRBV3-1/TRBV3-2
size: NA
length: 14
CDR3: CAVQGRGGTDTQYF
DNA: TGTGCCGTACAGGGGCGGGGGGGAACAGATACGCAGTATTTT

J: TRBJ1-4
D: NA
V: TRBV21-1
size: NA
length: 17
CDR3: CASSSRTDGTTNEKLFF
DNA: TGTGCCAGCAGCAGTAGGACAGACGGTACAACTAATGAAAAACTGTTTTTT

J: TRBJ2-6
D: NA
V: TRBV6-4
size: NA
length: 15
CDR3: CASKEQGAGANVLTF
DNA: TGTGCCAGCAAAGAACAGGGAGCCGGGGCCAACGTCCTGACTTTC

J: TRBJ2-2
D: NA
V: TRBV11-2
size: NA
length: 14
CDR3: CASSLHLASGELFF
DNA: TGTGCCAGCAGCTTACATCTAGCGTCCGGGGAGCTGTTTTTT

J: TRBJ2-7
D: TRBD1
V: TRBV3-1/TRBV3-2
size: NA
length: 15
CDR3: CASSGRTGGVYEQYF
DNA: TGTGCCAGCAGCGGAAGAACAGGGGGCGTCTACGAGCAGTACTTC

J: TRBJ1-1
D: NA
V: TRBV19
size: once
length: 15
CDR3: CASSIPGAMNTEAFF
DNA: TGTGCCAGTAGTATCCCAGGGGCTATGAACACTGAAGCTTTCTTT

J: TRBJ1-5
D: NA
V: TRBV19
size: NA
length: 16
CDR3: CASSPPGRISNQPQHF
DNA: TGTGCCAGTAGTCCCCCTGGGAGGATTAGCAATCAGCCCCAGCATTTT

J: TRBJ2-3
D: NA
V: TRBV11-2
size: NA
length: 14
CDR3: CASSLERSTDTQYF
DNA: TGTGCCAGCAGCTTAGAACGGAGCACAGATACGCAGTATTTT

J: TRBJ1-5
D: TRBD1
V: TRBV11-2
size: NA
length: 18
CDR3: CASSPGQATSRSNQPQHF
DNA: TGTGCCAGCAGCCCGGGACAGGCAACTTCGAGGAGCAATCAGCCCCAGCATTTT

J: TRBJ2-5
D: TRBD2
V: TRBV10-1
size: once
length: 16
CDR3: CASSDEPGTTLETQYF
DNA: TGCGCCAGCAGTGACGAACCCGGGACTACATTAGAGACCCAGTACTTC

J: TRBJ1-2
D: TRBD1
V: TRBV12-5
size: NA
length: 16
CDR3: CASGLGTGGVYYGYTF
DNA: TGTGCTAGTGGTTTGGGGACAGGGGGCGTTTACTATGGCTACACCTTC

J: TRBJ2-1
D: TRBD1
V: TRBV5-4
size: NA
length: 15
CDR3: CASSLRQGVTNEQFF
DNA: TGTGCCAGCAGCCTGCGACAGGGGGTTACCAATGAGCAGTTCTTC

J: TRBJ1-2
D: TRBD1
V: TRBV6-5
size: NA
length: 14
CDR3: CASSRDRSNYGYTF
DNA: TGTGCCAGCAGTCGGGACAGGTCAAACTATGGCTACACCTTC

J: TRBJ1-5
D: NA
V: TRBV4-1
size: once
length: 13
CDR3: CASSQVVGQVQHF
DNA: TGCGCCAGCAGCCAAGTAGTCGGTCAGGTCCAGCATTTT

J: TRBJ2-7
D: TRBD1
V: TRBV6-5
size: once
length: 15
CDR3: CASSFRRDRNYEQYF
DNA: TGTGCCAGCAGTTTCCGCCGGGACAGAAACTACGAGCAGTACTTC

J: TRBJ1-2
D: TRBD1
V: TRBV9
size: NA
length: 13
CDR3: CASSVEEGGGYTF
DNA: TGTGCCAGCAGCGTAGAGGAAGGGGGCGGCTACACCTTC

J: TRBJ2-2
D: TRBD1
V: TRBV27
size: few
length: 18
CDR3: CASKALSSTGFGTGELFF
DNA: TGTGCCAGCAAAGCCCTCTCCTCGACAGGGTTTGGGACCGGGGAGCTGTTTTTT

J: TRBJ1-2
D: NA
V: TRBV6-2/TRBV6-3
size: NA
length: 13
CDR3: CASSTRGTRGYTF
DNA: TGTGCCAGCAGTACCCGGGGGACCCGTGGCTACACCTTC

J: TRBJ2-1
D: NA
V: TRBV9
size: NA
length: 20
CDR3: CASSVAVGGGFTRSYNEQFF
DNA: TGTGCCAGCAGCGTAGCGGTCGGAGGGGGCTTCACCCGCTCCTACAATGAGCAGTTCTTC

J: TRBJ2-7
D: TRBD2
V: TRBV7-9
size: once
length: 13
CDR3: CASNPSGSYEQYF
DNA: TGTGCCAGCAACCCTAGCGGCTCCTACGAGCAGTACTTC

J: TRBJ1-4
D: NA
V: TRBV5-1
size: NA
length: 16
CDR3: CASSSGRGTRNEKLFF
DNA: TGCGCCAGCAGCTCGGGTCGGGGGACCCGTAATGAAAAACTGTTTTTT